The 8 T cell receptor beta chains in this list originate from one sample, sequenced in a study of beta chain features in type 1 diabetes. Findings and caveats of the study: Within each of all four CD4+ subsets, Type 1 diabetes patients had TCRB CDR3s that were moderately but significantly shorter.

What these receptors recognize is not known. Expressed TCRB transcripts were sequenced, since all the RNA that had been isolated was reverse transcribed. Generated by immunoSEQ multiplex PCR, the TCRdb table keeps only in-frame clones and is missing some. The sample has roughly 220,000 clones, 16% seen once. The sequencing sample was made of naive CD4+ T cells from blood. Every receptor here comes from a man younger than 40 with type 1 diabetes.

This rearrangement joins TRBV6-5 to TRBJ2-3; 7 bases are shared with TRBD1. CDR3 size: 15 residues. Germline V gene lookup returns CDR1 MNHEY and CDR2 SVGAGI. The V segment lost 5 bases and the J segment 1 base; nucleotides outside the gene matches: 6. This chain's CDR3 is CASSPDRVRTDTQYF. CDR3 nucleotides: TGTGCCAGCAGTCCCGACAGGGTGCGCACAGATACGCAGTATTTT.

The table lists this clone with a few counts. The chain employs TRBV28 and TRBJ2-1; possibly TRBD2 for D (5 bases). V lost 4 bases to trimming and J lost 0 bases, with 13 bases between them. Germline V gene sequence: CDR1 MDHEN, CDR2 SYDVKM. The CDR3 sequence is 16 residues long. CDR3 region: CASSSFAGASYNEQFF. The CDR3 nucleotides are TGTGCCAGCAGTTCTTTTGCGGGTGCCTCCTACAATGAGCAGTTCTTC.

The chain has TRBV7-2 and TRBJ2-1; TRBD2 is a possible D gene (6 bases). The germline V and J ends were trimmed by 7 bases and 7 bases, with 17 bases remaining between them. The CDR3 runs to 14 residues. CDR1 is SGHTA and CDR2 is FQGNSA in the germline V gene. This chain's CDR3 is CASTKRGLENEQFF. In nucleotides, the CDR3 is TGTGCCAGCACCAAAAGGGGACTGGAAAATGAGCAGTTCTTC.

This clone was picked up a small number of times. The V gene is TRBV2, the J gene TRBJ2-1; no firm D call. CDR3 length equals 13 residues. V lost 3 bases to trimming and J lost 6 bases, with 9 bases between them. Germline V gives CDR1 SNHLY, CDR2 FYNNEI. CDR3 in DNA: TGTGCCAGCAGTGACCCTCGCTTCAATGAGCAGTTCTTC. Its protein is CASSDPRFNEQFF.

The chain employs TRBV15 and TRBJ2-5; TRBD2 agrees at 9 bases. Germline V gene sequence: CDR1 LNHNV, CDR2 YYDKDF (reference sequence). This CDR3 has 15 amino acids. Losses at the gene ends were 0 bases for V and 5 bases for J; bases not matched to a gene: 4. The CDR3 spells CATSRDNSGSETQYF. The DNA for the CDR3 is TGTGCCACCAGCAGAGATAATAGCGGGAGCGAGACCCAGTACTTC.

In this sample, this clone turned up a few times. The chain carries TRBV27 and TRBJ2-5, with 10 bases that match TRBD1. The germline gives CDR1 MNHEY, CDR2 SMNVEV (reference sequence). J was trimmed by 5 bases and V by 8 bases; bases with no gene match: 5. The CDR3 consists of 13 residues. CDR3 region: CASGPDRGETQYF. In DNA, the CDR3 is TGTGCCAGCGGACCGGACAGGGGGGAGACCCAGTACTTC.

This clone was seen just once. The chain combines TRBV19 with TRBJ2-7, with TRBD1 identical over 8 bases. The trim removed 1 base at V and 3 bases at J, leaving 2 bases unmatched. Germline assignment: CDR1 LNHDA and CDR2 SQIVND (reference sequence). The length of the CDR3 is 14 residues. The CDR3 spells CASSIGTGNYEQYF. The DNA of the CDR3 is TGTGCCAGTAGTATAGGGACAGGGAACTACGAGCAGTACTTC.

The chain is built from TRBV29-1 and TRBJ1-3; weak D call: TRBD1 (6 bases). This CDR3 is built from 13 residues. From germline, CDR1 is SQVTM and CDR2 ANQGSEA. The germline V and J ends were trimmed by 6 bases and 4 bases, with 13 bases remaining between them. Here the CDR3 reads CSVRGQRGNTIYF. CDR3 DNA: TGCAGCGTACGGGGACAACGGGGAAACACCATATATTTT. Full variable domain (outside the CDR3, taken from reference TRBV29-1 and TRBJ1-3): SAVISQKPSRDICQRGTSLTIQCQVDSQVTMMFWYRQQPGQSLTLIATANQGSEATYESGFVIDKFPISRPNLTFSTLTVSNMSPEDSSIYLCSVRGQRGNTIYFGEGSWLTVV.